The 3 T cell receptor beta chains below were found in one sample sequenced in a study of patients and donors after allogeneic stem cell transplantation. A single record per CDR3 protein comes from TCRdb applying MiXCR to the RT-PCR reads. The sample yields 85,000 to 90,000 distinct CDR3 sequences, roughly 43% seen once. The sequencing sample was made of blood, either unsorted or a sorted T cell fraction (not recorded which). These receptors were taken from a human donor who was either an allogeneic HSCT recipient or a stem cell or donor lymphocyte infusion donor (not recorded which). It is not recorded whose cells these are; they may come from a transplant donor.

This clonotype was seen more than once but under ten times. This chain connects TRBV14 to TRBJ1-2, with TRBD1 matching 8 bases. The CDR3 runs to 16 residues. V trimming: 4 bases; J trimming: 0 bases; junction bases outside the gene matches: 7. The V gene's germline CDR1 is SGHDN and CDR2 FVKESK. The CDR3 nucleotides are TGTGCCAGCAGCCGTTTCCGACAGGGGACTAACTATGGCTACACCTTC. Its protein product is CASSRFRQGTNYGYTF.

This chain links TRBV29-1 with TRBJ2-4; 9 nucleotides agree with TRBD1. V dropped 6 bases and J dropped 3; count of bases not matched to a gene: 3. Per germline, CDR1 SQVTM and CDR2 ANQGSEA. This CDR3 has 13 amino acids. The CDR3 loop is CSVGQGNKNIQYF. The CDR3 DNA reads TGCAGCGTGGGACAGGGAAACAAAAACATTCAGTACTTC.

This clonotype was found a few times. The chain employs TRBV12-3 or TRBV12-4 and TRBJ1-2; D unresolved. This CDR3 region has 15 residues. V lost 8 bases and J 3 bases, leaving 19 bases between the germline ends. The CDR3 DNA reads TGTGCCAGCTCGCACCCCACACAGTGGTACTATGGCTACACCTTC. This codes for CASSHPTQWYYGYTF.